Below are 28 T cell receptor beta chains sequenced from a single sample in a study of STAT5B mutations in CD4+ large granular lymphocyte leukemia. Data came from immunoSEQ multiplex PCR; TCRdb stores just in-frame clones and leaves some out. The sample has about 32,000 clones, around two thirds seen once; the top ten hold 0.4% to 0.45%. The sequenced sample consisted of CD4+ T cells from blood buffy coats. Every receptor here comes from a human donor in good health.

The chain combines TRBV2 with TRBJ2-2; D is undetermined. CDR1 is SNHLY, CDR2 FYNNEI, per germline. Trimming took 6 bases from V and 7 from J, leaving 12 bases between them. The CDR3 spans 13 residues. As DNA, the CDR3 is TGTGCCAGCAGGCGACAAGCCAGCGGGGAGCTGTTTTTT. It yields the protein CASRRQASGELFF.

This clone has a handful of counts. V is TRBV30 and J is TRBJ1-1; 10 positions match TRBD1. Germline CDR1 is GTSNPN and CDR2 is SVGIG (reference sequence). V lost 2 bases to trimming and J lost 7 bases; unmatched junction nucleotides: 10. The CDR3 spans 15 residues. CDR3 residues: CAWSLVRDRGLEAFF. CDR3 DNA sequence: TGTGCCTGGAGTTTAGTCCGGGACAGGGGACTTGAAGCTTTCTTT.

The sample holds a few counts of this clone. The chain is built from TRBV6-6 and TRBJ2-2; 11 nucleotides agree with TRBD1. The CDR3 totals 15 residues. The junction had 5 bases not matched to a gene; V was cut back by 6 bases and J by 5 bases. CDR1 and CDR2 from the germline V gene are MNHNY and SVGAGI (reference sequence). CDR3 DNA sequence: TGTGCCAGCAGCACGGGACAGGGGGTAACCGGGGAGCTGTTTTTT. Its translation: CASSTGQGVTGELFF.

The rearrangement joins TRBV10-3 to TRBJ2-2, with 9 bases that match TRBD1. Germline lookup yields CDR1 ENHRY and CDR2 SYGVKD. This CDR3 is 16 amino acids long. V lost 6 bases to trimming and J lost 0 bases; unmatched junction nucleotides: 5. Written as DNA, the CDR3 is TGTGCCATCAGGGAACGACAGGGGGCGAACACCGGGGAGCTGTTTTTT. Translated, it gives CAIRERQGANTGELFF.

This chain connects TRBV29-1 to TRBJ2-5, with D uncertain. Per germline, CDR1 SQVTM and CDR2 ANQGSEA. The CDR3 has 11 residues. Trimming removed 2 bases from V and 6 bases from J, with 7 bases in between. In DNA, the CDR3 is TGCAGCGTTGAAACCTTACAGACCCAGTACTTC. Residues: CSVETLQTQYF.

In DNA, the CDR3 is TGCGCCAGCAGCTTGGACGGGACAGGGTCCCAGCCCCAGCATTTT. Translated, it gives CASSLDGTGSQPQHF. The rearrangement uses TRBV5-1 and TRBJ1-5; 9 nucleotides agree with TRBD1. Germline V CDR1 and CDR2: SGHRS, YFSETQ. The J segment lost 7 bases and the V segment lost 0 bases, leaving 5 bases of the junction unmatched. The CDR3 has 15 amino acids.

There are a few counts of this clone. This chain uses TRBV4-1 with TRBJ1-1; D not certain. V lost 0 bases and J lost 0, with 8 bases in between. This CDR3 is built from 15 residues. CDR1 and CDR2 from the germline V gene are MGHRA and YSYEKL. CDR3 nucleotide sequence: TGCGCCAGCAGCCAAGATTACAGAGTGAACACTGAAGCTTTCTTT. Protein: CASSQDYRVNTEAFF.

This clone was seen only a few times. This chain links TRBV11-2 with TRBJ1-2; D possibly corresponds to TRBD1 (5 bases). The CDR3 sequence is 14 residues long. Trimming took 5 bases from V and 4 from J, leaving 14 bases between them. Germline-derived CDR1 and CDR2 are SGHAT and FQNNGV. The CDR3 here is CASSTGGRLYGYTF. CDR3 coding DNA: TGTGCCAGCAGCACAGGCGGGAGGCTCTATGGCTACACCTTC.

This sequence joins TRBV6-1 and TRBJ1-2; weak D call: TRBD1 (5 bases). Germline lookup yields CDR1 MNHNS and CDR2 SASEGT. This CDR3 comprises 15 residues. Trimming stripped 0 bases from V and 7 bases from J, with 15 bases between. The CDR3 bases are TGTGCCAGCAGTGAAGCCGGGGCCCTACCTATTGGCTACACCTTC. Its protein product is CASSEAGALPIGYTF.

This rearrangement joins TRBV18 to TRBJ1-1; 7 bases fit TRBD1. This CDR3 is 15 amino acids long. CDR1 and CDR2 from the germline V gene are KGHSH and LQKENI. After removal of 5 bases from V and 1 base from J, the junction contained 7 bases not matched to a gene. CDR3 amino acids: CASSITGTANTEAFF. In nucleotides, the CDR3 is TGTGCCAGCTCAATCACCGGGACAGCGAACACTGAAGCTTTCTTT.

CDR3 DNA sequence: TGTGCCTGGAGTTCCCCCAGGGGGCTAGGGGCTTTCTTT. Translation gives CAWSSPRGLGAFF. The gene calls are TRBV30 and TRBJ1-1; 8 nucleotides agree with TRBD1. V trimming: 2 bases; J trimming: 11 bases; junction bases outside the gene matches: 10. The CDR3 is made up of 13 amino acids. The germline gives CDR1 GTSNPN, CDR2 SVGIG (reference sequence).

The chain is built from TRBV6-1 and TRBJ2-3; weak D call: TRBD1 (6 bases). The ends were cut back, 0 bases at V and 7 bases at J, with 11 bases in the middle. Germline V CDR1 and CDR2: MNHNS, SASEGT. The CDR3 totals 14 residues. The CDR3 region is CASSEAGQRYTQYF. In DNA, the CDR3 is TGTGCCAGCAGTGAAGCGGGACAACGATATACGCAGTATTTT.

The chain is built from TRBV6-5 and TRBJ2-2, with TRBD1 identical over 7 bases. The CDR3 is 15 residues long. CDR1 MNHEY and CDR2 SVGAGI come from the germline V gene. V shed 6 bases, J shed 3 bases, and the junction held 7 bases outside the gene matches. The CDR3 nucleotides read TGTGCCAGCAGCCAAGACAGGGCTGACACCGGGGAGCTGTTTTTT. Residues: CASSQDRADTGELFF.

This sequence joins TRBV18 and TRBJ1-1; D is unclear. The CDR3 sequence is 15 residues long. Per germline, CDR1 KGHSH and CDR2 LQKENI. V was trimmed by 0 bases and J by 1 base, leaving 9 bases between them. The CDR3, as DNA: TGTGCCAGCTCACCACCCAAGGGAGCGAACACTGAAGCTTTCTTT. It encodes CASSPPKGANTEAFF.

V and J are TRBV5-6 and TRBJ2-6; a weak D match, TRBD2 (6 bases). Trimming removed 2 bases at V and 0 bases at J, with 6 bases between. The CDR3 contains 15 residues. Germline loops: CDR1 SGHDT, CDR2 YYEEEE. The CDR3, as DNA: TGTGCCAGCAGCTTCGGGGGCTCTGGGGCCAACGTCCTGACTTTC. Translating it yields CASSFGGSGANVLTF.

The CDR3 protein is CASSPSEAGAYTDTQYF. CDR3 nucleotide sequence: TGCGCCAGCAGCCCCTCGGAGGCGGGGGCATACACAGATACGCAGTATTTT. The chain combines TRBV4-1 with TRBJ2-3; maybe TRBD2 (7 bases). V was cut by 4 bases and J by 2 bases, with 19 bases left in between. Looked up from germline, CDR1 is MGHRA and CDR2 is YSYEKL. The CDR3 totals 17 residues.

In the case of this clone: Within the sample, other DNA sequences also encode this same CDR3. This sequence joins TRBV6-4 and TRBJ1-1, with D possibly TRBD1 on 6 matching bases. This CDR3 region has 14 residues. Deletions cut 2 bases from V and 4 bases from J, with 11 bases between. Germline-derived CDR1 and CDR2 are MRHNA and SNTAGT. The CDR3 DNA is TGTGCCAGCAGTGACACGGACAGAGGCACTGAAGCTTTCTTT. This translates into CASSDTDRGTEAFF.

V gene TRBV27 combines with J gene TRBJ2-3; tentatively, D is TRBD1 or TRBD2 (6 bases each). CDR1 MNHEY and CDR2 SMNVEV come from the germline V gene (reference sequence). The CDR3 runs 14 residues. V lost 7 bases and J 10 bases, leaving 21 bases between the germline ends. CDR3 sequence: CASNQGTAPGAQYF. The CDR3 region has the DNA TGTGCCAGCAACCAGGGGACGGCGCCGGGGGCGCAGTATTTT.

The CDR3 reads CASSPTGATNEKLFF. The CDR3 nucleotides are TGTGCCAGCAGCCCGACGGGCGCAACTAATGAAAAACTGTTTTTT. This chain uses TRBV5-8 with TRBJ1-4; D unresolved. The CDR3 has 15 amino acids. Looked up from germline, CDR1 is SGHTS and CDR2 is YDEGEE. The V gene lost 4 bases and the J gene lost 0 bases, with 10 bases spanning the gap.

The chain couples TRBV10-3 to TRBJ1-2; no reliable D call. Trimming pared 3 bases from V and 14 bases from J, leaving 13 bases between. CDR1 is ENHRY and CDR2 is SYGVKD in the germline V gene. The CDR3 sequence is 11 residues long. Here the CDR3 DNA reads TGTGCCATCAGTGACCCGGACCCGCCGACCTTC. This encodes CAISDPDPPTF.

J is TRBJ2-3 and V is TRBV5-1, with 9 bases lining up with TRBD2. The CDR3 length is 16 residues. V shed 4 bases, J shed 4 bases, and the junction held 10 bases outside the gene matches. Germline values: CDR1 SGHRS, CDR2 YFSETQ. CDR3 sequence reads: CASSPDGRGGADTQYF. In DNA form, the CDR3 reads TGCGCCAGCAGCCCAGACGGGCGCGGGGGGGCAGATACGCAGTATTTT.

The rearrangement joins TRBV4-1 to TRBJ2-3, with D perhaps matching TRBD2 (6 bases). The CDR3 totals 17 residues. V was cut by 3 bases and J by 2 bases, with 18 bases left in between. Germline V gene sequence: CDR1 MGHRA, CDR2 YSYEKL. The CDR3, as DNA: TGCGCCAGCAGCCAGGGAACGGGACTCCCGTTCACAGATACGCAGTATTTT. It codes for CASSQGTGLPFTDTQYF.

J is TRBJ1-1 and V is TRBV7-8; no clear D. The CDR3 has 13 amino acids. Deletions cut 2 bases from V and 0 bases from J, with 4 bases between. From germline, CDR1 is SGHVS and CDR2 FQNEAQ. For the CDR3, the DNA is TGTGCCAGCAGCTTAAAAGTGAACACTGAAGCTTTCTTT. Translation: CASSLKVNTEAFF.

V is TRBV5-1 and J is TRBJ2-3; D gene unclear. The length of the CDR3 is 14 residues. With 0 bases removed from V and 4 bases from J, the gap between germline ends came to 9 bases. Germline V gene data show CDR1 as SGHRS and CDR2 as YFSETQ. DNA of the CDR3: TGCGCCAGCAGCTTGGGTCGACCCCCAGATACGCAGTATTTT. Protein sequence: CASSLGRPPDTQYF.

The CDR3 region is CAWSAERKGHQPQHF. The CDR3 DNA follows: TGTGCCTGGAGTGCCGAAAGGAAAGGCCATCAGCCCCAGCATTTT. The chain joins TRBV30 to TRBJ1-5, with D hard to call. This CDR3 has 15 residues. V lost 1 base and J lost 5, with 15 bases in between. Per germline, CDR1 GTSNPN and CDR2 SVGIG (reference sequence).

The chain couples TRBV5-5 to TRBJ1-2, with D unclear. Germline CDR1 and CDR2: SGHKS and YYEKEE (reference sequence). The V end lost 4 bases, the J end lost 2 bases, and 9 bases lay between the germline ends. The CDR3 covers 13 residues. The CDR3 DNA sequence: TGTGCCAGCAGCCGCGGGGAGAACTATGGCTACACCTTC. Its translation is CASSRGENYGYTF.

The J gene is TRBJ2-2, the V gene TRBV2, with D possibly TRBD2 on 6 matching bases. CDR1 and CDR2 (germline): SNHLY, FYNNEI. V was shortened by 5 bases and J by 6 bases, with 25 bases between the two germline ends. The CDR3 is 18 residues long. The CDR3 bases are TGTGCCAGCAGTAACACCGGGACTCCCCTTTTAAGGGCCGGGGAGCTGTTTTTT. Amino acids: CASSNTGTPLLRAGELFF.

The gene calls are TRBV10-3 and TRBJ2-3; D is undetermined. V lost 3 bases to trimming and J lost 1 base, with 8 bases between them. CDR1 and CDR2 from the germline V gene are ENHRY and SYGVKD. The CDR3 loop spans 14 amino acids. The CDR3 reads CAISEPQGTDTQYF. The CDR3 DNA sequence: TGTGCCATCAGTGAACCTCAGGGCACAGATACGCAGTATTTT.